What follows are 30 T cell receptor beta chains derived from one specimen sequenced in a study of blood T cells in healthy people across ages. Primers used in a second PCR of about 6 to 12 cycles were a sample-barcoded 5' primer and a J-beta primer mix. TCRdb independently ran MiXCR on the 5' RACE reads; one entry per CDR3 protein. The table records around 1,000,000 distinct CDR3 sequences, 35% to 40% of them present only once. The sample comprised blood. These receptors all stem from a man aged 18 to 35 in good health.

This rearrangement joins TRBV7-8 to TRBJ2-2; TRBD1 matches 7 bases. The V gene end was trimmed by 0 bases and the J gene end by 1 base; junction bases not matched to a gene: 8. Germline CDR1 SGHVS, CDR2 FQNEAQ. The length of the CDR3 is 18 residues. CDR3 coding DNA: TGTGCCAGCAGCTTAGCTTTTCCGGACAGGCTGAACACCGGGGAGCTGTTTTTT. Protein sequence: CASSLAFPDRLNTGELFF.

This clonotype was seen more than once but under ten times. V usage is TRBV28 and J usage is TRBJ2-7, with D possibly matching TRBD2 (6 bases). This CDR3 comprises 16 residues. V lost 5 bases, J lost 2 bases, and 19 bases lay in between. Germline lookup yields CDR1 MDHEN and CDR2 SYDVKM. CDR3 loop: CASSPRVSGPPYEQYF. The CDR3 DNA reads as TGTGCCAGCAGTCCGAGGGTTAGCGGCCCCCCCTACGAGCAGTACTTC.

This clonotype was seen only a few times. CDR3 DNA: TGTGCCAGCAGCCAAGACGAGTTTAATTCACCCCTCCACTTT. It is translated as CASSQDEFNSPLHF. This chain joins TRBV4-2 and TRBJ1-6; D remains ambiguous. Germline lookup yields CDR1 LGHNA and CDR2 YNFKEQ. The germline V and J ends were trimmed by 0 bases and 6 bases, with 6 bases remaining between them. The CDR3 consists of 14 residues.

The J gene is TRBJ1-2, the V gene TRBV6-2 or TRBV6-3; D call uncertain. The germline V gene has CDR1 MNHEY and CDR2 SVGEGT. The CDR3 is 14 residues long. Trimming cost V 6 bases and J 5 bases, with 16 bases left between them. For the CDR3, the DNA is TGTGCCAGCAGCTCCGGCCCTTCAGATTATGGCTACACCTTC. The encoded protein is CASSSGPSDYGYTF.

Regarding this clonotype: Germline is not matched at one junction end, which may reflect a read error. The chain recombines TRBV25-1 with TRBJ1-2, with no clear D. CDR3 length: 13 amino acids. Germline loops: CDR1 MGHDK, CDR2 SYGVNS. CDR3 residues: CASCEPVRKGYTF. CDR3 coding DNA: TGTGCCAGCTGTGAACCAGTTAGAAAGGGCTACACCTTC.

In the case of this clonotype: No conserved phenylalanine or tryptophan is present at the end of the CDR3, so a read error is the likely explanation. This chain connects TRBV19 to TRBJ1-1, with 7 bases aligning to TRBD1. The CDR3 has 14 amino acids. V shed 5 bases and J 1 base; nucleotides not matched to a gene: 4. CDR1 is LNHDA, CDR2 SQIVND, per germline (reference sequence). CDR3 sequence (DNA): TGTGCCAGTAGTGTCGGGACAGAGAACACTGAAGCTTTCTCT. Its protein is CASSVGTENTEAFS.

This clonotype was seen repeatedly, ten times or more. V gene TRBV20-1 combines with J gene TRBJ2-7, with D uncertain. This CDR3 region has 17 residues. Germline CDR1 reads DFQATT; CDR2 reads SNEGSKA (reference sequence). Trimming removed 3 bases at V and 3 bases at J, with 24 bases between. The CDR3 protein is CSARPPSRMGRNYEQYF. The DNA of the CDR3 is TGCAGTGCTAGGCCACCATCCCGTATGGGCAGGAACTACGAGCAGTACTTC.

V gene TRBV7-9 combines with J gene TRBJ2-3; TRBD2 agrees at 12 bases. Germline V gene lookup returns CDR1 SEHNR and CDR2 FQNEAQ (reference sequence). After removal of 5 bases from V and 0 bases from J, the junction contained 6 bases not matched to a gene. This CDR3 is built from 17 residues. The CDR3 loop reads CASSQFGLAGSTDTQYF. For the CDR3, the DNA is TGTGCCAGCAGCCAATTCGGACTAGCGGGGAGCACAGATACGCAGTATTTT.

The chain recombines TRBV14 with TRBJ2-1; a weak D match, TRBD2 (6 bases). CDR3 length: 13 residues. Trimming shortened V by 3 bases and J by 10 bases, and 13 bases separated the two germline ends. Germline lookup yields CDR1 SGHDN and CDR2 FVKESK. The CDR3: CASSQLRGHEQFF. The CDR3 DNA reads as TGTGCCAGCAGCCAGCTGCGGGGCCACGAGCAGTTCTTC.

For the CDR3, the DNA is TGTGCCAGCACCTATTCCCGACAGATGAACACTGAAGCTTTCTTT. It codes for CASTYSRQMNTEAFF. The chain recombines TRBV7-2 with TRBJ1-1; a weak D match, TRBD1 (5 bases). The CDR3 is made up of 15 amino acids. Germline assignment: CDR1 SGHTA and CDR2 FQGNSA. Trimming pared 7 bases from V and 0 bases from J, leaving 15 bases between. Supplemented by reference TRBV7-2 and TRBJ1-1, the full variable domain reads GAGVSQSPSNKVTEKGKDVELRCDPISGHTALYWYRQSLGQGLEFLIYFQGNSAPDKSGLPSDRFSAERTGGSVSTLTIQRTQQEDSAVYLCASTYSRQMNTEAFFGQGTRLTVV.

The J gene is TRBJ2-1, the V gene TRBV20-1; 8 bases agree with TRBD2. The V gene end was trimmed by 4 bases and the J gene end by 7 bases; junction bases not matched to a gene: 15. The V gene's germline CDR1 is DFQATT and CDR2 SNEGSKA (reference sequence). The CDR3 is 16 residues long. CDR3 sequence (DNA): TGCAGTGCTATCGCGTTAAAGCGGGGGCCGGGGAATGAGCAGTTCTTC. Encoded protein: CSAIALKRGPGNEQFF.

For the CDR3, the DNA is TGCAGTGCTAGAGATCCTGCAAGCTCTGGAAACACCATATATTTT. Its translation: CSARDPASSGNTIYF. The V gene is TRBV20-1, the J gene TRBJ1-3; no definite D call. This CDR3 is 15 amino acids long. V was shortened by 0 bases and J by 0 bases, with 9 bases between the two germline ends. Germline CDR1 reads DFQATT; CDR2 reads SNEGSKA (reference sequence).

The V gene is TRBV4-1, the J gene TRBJ1-2, with 8 bases identical to TRBD1. The V and J ends lost 5 bases and 6 bases, in that order; junction bases with no gene match: 11. The length of the CDR3 is 15 residues. Germline V gene lookup returns CDR1 MGHRA and CDR2 YSYEKL. The CDR3: CASSDFAGGANGYTF. The DNA for the CDR3 is TGCGCCAGCAGCGACTTCGCAGGGGGCGCGAATGGCTACACCTTC.

V is TRBV4-2 and J is TRBJ2-2, with D perhaps matching TRBD2 (6 bases). This CDR3 region has 15 residues. The germline V gene encodes CDR1 LGHNA and CDR2 YNFKEQ. With 3 bases removed from V and 5 bases from J, the gap between germline ends came to 13 bases. CDR3 residues: CASSHQGTSTGELFF. In DNA, the CDR3 is TGTGCCAGCAGCCACCAAGGGACTTCAACCGGGGAGCTGTTTTTT.

The chain employs TRBV5-1 and TRBJ1-1; D gene uncertain. The CDR3 extends over 13 amino acids. In germline, CDR1 is SGHRS, CDR2 YFSETQ. Trimming pared 1 base from V and 6 bases from J, leaving 10 bases between. The CDR3: CASSLRVEAEAFF. The CDR3, as DNA: TGCGCCAGCAGCTTGCGGGTTGAAGCTGAAGCTTTCTTT. Looking up the rest from reference TRBV5-1 and TRBJ1-1 gives the full variable domain: KAGVTQTPRYLIKTRGQQVTLSCSPISGHRSVSWYQQTPGQGLQFLFEYFSETQRNKGNFPGRFSGRQFSNSRSEMNVSTLELGDSALYLCASSLRVEAEAFFGQGTRLTVV.

This clonotype turned up a few times. The V gene is TRBV2, the J gene TRBJ2-3, with D possibly TRBD1 on 6 matching bases. V was pared by 7 bases and J by 2 bases, with 16 bases between. This CDR3 region has 15 residues. Germline values: CDR1 SNHLY, CDR2 FYNNEI. CDR3 amino acids: CASTRLQGFTDTQYF. The CDR3, as DNA: TGTGCCAGCACGCGATTACAGGGATTCACAGATACGCAGTATTTT. Combining the CDR3 with reference TRBV2 and TRBJ2-3 gives the whole variable domain EPEVTQTPSHQVTQMGQEVILRCVPISNHLYFYWYRQILGQKVEFLVSFYNNEISEKSEIFDDQFSVERPDGSNFTLKIRSTKLEDSAMYFCASTRLQGFTDTQYFGPGTRLTVL.

V gene TRBV6-2 or TRBV6-3 combines with J gene TRBJ2-1; D might be TRBD2 (5 bases). The V end lost 2 bases, the J end lost 7 bases, and 12 bases lay between the germline ends. The length of the CDR3 is 14 residues. Germline-derived CDR1 and CDR2 are MNHEY and SVGEGT. CDR3 protein: CASSYEGLRNEQFF. The CDR3, as DNA: TGTGCCAGCAGTTACGAGGGATTGAGGAATGAGCAGTTCTTC.

The J gene is TRBJ1-1, the V gene TRBV9; no reliable D call. The CDR3 totals 10 residues. Trimming cost V 4 bases and J 6 bases, with 4 bases left between them. CDR1 is SGDLS, CDR2 YYNGEE, per germline. The CDR3 DNA is TGTGCCAGCAGCCCGCCTGAAGCTTTCTTT. Residues: CASSPPEAFF.

The gene calls are TRBV20-1 and TRBJ2-3; unclear D gene. The CDR3 runs 17 residues. V lost 0 bases, J lost 0 bases, and 16 bases lay in between. Germline-derived CDR1 and CDR2 are DFQATT and SNEGSKA (reference sequence). The CDR3 region is CSARDRTTQRSTDTQYF. CDR3 in DNA: TGCAGTGCTAGAGATCGTACAACACAGAGAAGCACAGATACGCAGTATTTT.

The rearrangement uses TRBV7-9 and TRBJ2-1; TRBD1 might be the D (6 bases). The CDR3 sequence is 14 residues long. V lost 8 bases and J 2 bases, leaving 13 bases between the germline ends. Germline V gives CDR1 SEHNR, CDR2 FQNEAQ (reference sequence). The CDR3 loop is CASGTRGTYNEQFF. The CDR3 DNA follows: TGTGCCAGCGGTACTAGGGGGACCTACAATGAGCAGTTCTTC.

This clonotype has just a few counts. V and J are TRBV7-2 and TRBJ2-1; D might be TRBD1 (5 bases). Trimming pared 3 bases from V and 5 bases from J, leaving 14 bases between. The CDR3 length is 15 residues. The germline gives CDR1 SGHTA, CDR2 FQGNSA. The CDR3 DNA follows: TGTGCCAGCAGCTTTTATGGGGCCGAGGACAATGAGCAGTTCTTC. Encoded protein: CASSFYGAEDNEQFF.

This clonotype was counted between two and nine times. The chain combines TRBV9 with TRBJ2-2, with no clear D. The CDR3 loop spans 17 amino acids. Germline assignment: CDR1 SGDLS and CDR2 YYNGEE. V lost 0 bases and J 1 base, leaving 13 bases between the germline ends. The CDR3 loop is CASSVDPKSGNTGELFF. In DNA, the CDR3 is TGTGCCAGCAGCGTAGACCCCAAATCAGGGAACACCGGGGAGCTGTTTTTT.

V usage is TRBV12-3 or TRBV12-4 and J usage is TRBJ2-2; unclear D gene. With 3 bases removed from V and 8 bases from J, the gap between germline ends came to 4 bases. The CDR3 runs 11 residues. The CDR3 reads CASSFVGELFF. In nucleotides, the CDR3 is TGTGCCAGCAGTTTCGTTGGGGAGCTGTTTTTT.

J is TRBJ1-3 and V is TRBV9; 7 positions match TRBD1. Germline CDR1 is SGDLS and CDR2 is YYNGEE. J was trimmed by 0 bases and V by 3 bases; bases with no gene match: 6. The CDR3 has 16 amino acids. CDR3 DNA: TGTGCCAGCAGCGCCCGACAGGGTTCCTCTGGAAACACCATATATTTT. Encoded protein: CASSARQGSSGNTIYF.

The rearrangement uses TRBV5-1 and TRBJ2-1, with 7 bases fitting TRBD1. This CDR3 spans 16 amino acids. V shed 3 bases, J shed 6 bases, and the junction held 12 bases outside the gene matches. CDR1 and CDR2 (germline): SGHRS, YFSETQ. Written as DNA, the CDR3 is TGCGCCAGCAGCTCGGGTCTGGGACAGACCCTCAATGAGCAGTTCTTC. It translates to CASSSGLGQTLNEQFF.

This sequence joins TRBV6-1 and TRBJ1-5; the match to TRBD1 covers 7 bases. The CDR3 length is 14 residues. Germline V gene lookup returns CDR1 MNHNS and CDR2 SASEGT. V was clipped by 7 bases and J by 1 base; unmatched bases: 4. The CDR3 nucleotides read TGTGCCAGCATCCCGACAGGGAGCAATCAGCCCCAGCATTTT. Amino acids: CASIPTGSNQPQHF.

The V call is TRBV5-1, the J call TRBJ2-1; 8 nucleotides line up with TRBD2. TRBJ2-7 matches the DNA end more closely, so the J call is doubtful. The length of the CDR3 is 17 residues. The germline V gene encodes CDR1 SGHRS and CDR2 YFSETQ. CDR3 bases: TGCGCCAGCGAAAGGGGACTAGTGAAAAACCCCTACAATGAGCAGTACTTC. Its translation is CASERGLVKNPYNEQYF.

The J gene is TRBJ2-1, the V gene TRBV2; weak D call: TRBD2 (6 bases). Germline loops: CDR1 SNHLY, CDR2 FYNNEI. The CDR3 covers 15 residues. V lost 6 bases to trimming and J lost 5 bases, with 17 bases between them. CDR3 loop: CASRRRAAGDNEQFF. The DNA for the CDR3 is TGTGCCAGCAGGAGGCGGGCAGCGGGCGACAATGAGCAGTTCTTC.

In this sample, this clonotype turned up a few times. The gene calls are TRBV7-6 and TRBJ2-7; 8 bases agree with TRBD2. Germline loops: CDR1 SGHVS, CDR2 FNYEAQ. The CDR3 sequence is 16 residues long. Trimming cost V 6 bases and J 0 bases; bases outside gene matches: 10. CDR3 sequence: CASSLLAGDLSYEQYF. DNA of the CDR3: TGTGCCAGCAGTTTGCTAGCGGGTGACCTCTCCTACGAGCAGTACTTC.

The chain carries TRBV12-3 or TRBV12-4 and TRBJ2-6, with D perhaps matching TRBD2 (6 bases). The CDR3 contains 16 residues. The V end was cut by 6 bases, the J end by 0 bases, with 12 bases between. The CDR3 loop is CASSPGLLSGANVLTF. The CDR3 DNA reads TGTGCCAGCAGCCCGGGACTTCTCTCTGGGGCCAACGTCCTGACTTTC.